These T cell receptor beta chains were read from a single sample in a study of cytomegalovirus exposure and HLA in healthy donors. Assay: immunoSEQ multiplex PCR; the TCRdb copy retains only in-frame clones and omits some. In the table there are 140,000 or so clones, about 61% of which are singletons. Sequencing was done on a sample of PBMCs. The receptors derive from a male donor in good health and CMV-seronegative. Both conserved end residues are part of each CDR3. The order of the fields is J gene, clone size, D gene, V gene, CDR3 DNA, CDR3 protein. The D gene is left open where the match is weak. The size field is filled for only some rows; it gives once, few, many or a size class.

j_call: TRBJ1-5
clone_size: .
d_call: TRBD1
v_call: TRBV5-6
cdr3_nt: TGTGCCAGCAGCCGGACAGGAGACTTTAGCAATCAGCCCCAGCATTTT
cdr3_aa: CASSRTGDFSNQPQHF

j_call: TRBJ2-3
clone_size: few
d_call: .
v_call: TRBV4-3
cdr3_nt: TGCGCCAGCAGCCAAGAGGACAGCGTCACAGATACGCAGTATTTT
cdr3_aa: CASSQEDSVTDTQYF

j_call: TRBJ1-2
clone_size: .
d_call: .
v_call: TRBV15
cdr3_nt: TGTGCCACCAGCGGGGCCGGGACTATGAGAAATGGCTACACCTTC
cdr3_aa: CATSGAGTMRNGYTF

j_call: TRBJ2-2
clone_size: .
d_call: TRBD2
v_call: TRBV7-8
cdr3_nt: TGTGCCAGCAGTAGTCGGGGAGGGTACACCGGGGAGCTGTTTTTT
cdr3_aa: CASSSRGGYTGELFF

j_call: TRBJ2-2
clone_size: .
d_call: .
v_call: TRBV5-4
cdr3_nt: TGTGCCAGCAGCGGCGGGACCATCACCGGGGAGCTGTTTTTT
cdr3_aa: CASSGGTITGELFF

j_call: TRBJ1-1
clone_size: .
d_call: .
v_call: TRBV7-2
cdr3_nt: TGTGCCAGCAGCTTAGTGGCGGGGGGGGCTGAAGCTTTCTTT
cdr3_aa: CASSLVAGGAEAFF

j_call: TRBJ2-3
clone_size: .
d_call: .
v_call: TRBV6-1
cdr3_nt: TGTGCCAGCAGTACCTTTACGGGCACAGATACGCAGTATTTT
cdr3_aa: CASSTFTGTDTQYF

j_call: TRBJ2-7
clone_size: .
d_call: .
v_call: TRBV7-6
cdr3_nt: TGTGCCAGCAGCACTAATTCCCTCTACGAGCAGTACTTC
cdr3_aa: CASSTNSLYEQYF

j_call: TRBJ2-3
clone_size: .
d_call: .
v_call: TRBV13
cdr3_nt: TGTGCCAGCACCCAATGGGGCCATCCCACAGATACGCAGTATTTT
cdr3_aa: CASTQWGHPTDTQYF

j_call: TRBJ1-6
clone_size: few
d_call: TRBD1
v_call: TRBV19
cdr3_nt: TGTGCCAGTAGTATCGGACAGGGAGAATCACCCCTCCACTTT
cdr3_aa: CASSIGQGESPLHF

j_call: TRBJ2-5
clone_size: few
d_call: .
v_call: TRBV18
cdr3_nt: TGTGCCAGCTCAGGCAATGATGGGGCCCAGACCCAGTACTTC
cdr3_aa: CASSGNDGAQTQYF

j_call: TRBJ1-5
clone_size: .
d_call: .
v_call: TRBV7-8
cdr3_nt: TGTGCCAGCAGCTTAGTCAGTAATCAGCCCCAGCATTTT
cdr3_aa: CASSLVSNQPQHF

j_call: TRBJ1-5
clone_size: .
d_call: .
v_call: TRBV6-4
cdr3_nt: TGTGCCAGCATCTTGGAGGGGAGCAATCAGCCCCAGCATTTT
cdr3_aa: CASILEGSNQPQHF

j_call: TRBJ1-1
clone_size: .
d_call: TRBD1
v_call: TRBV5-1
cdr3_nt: TGCGCCAGCAGCTTGGGACCTACAGGGGTGAACACTGAAGCTTTCTTT
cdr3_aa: CASSLGPTGVNTEAFF